This is a list of T cell receptor beta chains from one sample in a study of T cells in Graves' hyperthyroidism and ophthalmopathy. One entry per CDR3 protein, called by TCRdb with MiXCR from the multiplex PCR reads. The table lists around 300,000 distinct CDR3 sequences, roughly 15% of them singletons. Sequencing was performed on blood. These receptors all come from a middle-aged woman with Graves' ophthalmopathy. Each CDR3 is given with its conserved first and last residue. D genes are given only for firm matches. The size of a clone is reported for some rows only, either as once, few or many, or as a class for expanded clones.

V gene	clone size	D gene	J gene	CDR3 DNA	CDR3 protein
TRBV25-1	many	TRBD1	TRBJ1-2	TGTGCCAGCAATGGAGCCGGACAGGGAAACTATGGCTACACCTTC	CASNGAGQGNYGYTF
TRBV29-1	NA	TRBD1	TRBJ2-5	TGCAGCGTTTGGACAGGGGATTTTGAGACCCAGTACTTC	CSVWTGDFETQYF
TRBV7-9	few	NA	TRBJ1-1	TGTGCCAGCAGCTTCTCCCAGGGTTCCACTGAAGCTTTCTTT	CASSFSQGSTEAFF
TRBV27	many	NA	TRBJ2-7	TGTGCCAGCAGACCGACCGCAGGGTCTCAGCAGTACTTC	CASRPTAGSQQYF
TRBV11-1	many	TRBD2	TRBJ2-3	TGTGCCAGCAGTATAGCGGGGGCGTTCACAGATACGCAGTATTTT	CASSIAGAFTDTQYF
TRBV20-1	few	NA	TRBJ1-1	TGCAGTGCTAGAAATCCCGGGTCCCAGGACACTGAAGCTTTCTTT	CSARNPGSQDTEAFF
TRBV28	many	NA	TRBJ1-3	TGTGCCAGCATTGGGCAGGGAGTTGGAAACACCATATATTTT	CASIGQGVGNTIYF
TRBV5-6	NA	TRBD2	TRBJ2-7	TGTGCCAGCAGCTTGGGTTTGAGCGGGAGCCTTTACGAGCAGTACTTC	CASSLGLSGSLYEQYF
TRBV24-1	NA	NA	TRBJ2-1	TGTGCCACCAGTGACCCAGGACACAATGAGCAGTTCTTC	CATSDPGHNEQFF
TRBV7-2	few	TRBD1	TRBJ2-7	TGTGCCAGCAGCTTAGATAGGCAGGGGGCCGCCGAGCAGTACTTC	CASSLDRQGAAEQYF
TRBV5-1	many	NA	TRBJ2-3	TGCGCCAGCAGCGTACAATCAGAGACGCAGTATTTT	CASSVQSETQYF
TRBV6-5	many	TRBD2	TRBJ2-1	TGTGCCAGCAGTTACCGAATACTAGCGGCCTCCCCGAATGAGCAGTTCTTC	CASSYRILAASPNEQFF
TRBV6-1	many	NA	TRBJ2-2	TGTGCCAGCAGTTACTTGTCGGCCGAGCCCACCGGGGAGCTGTTTTTT	CASSYLSAEPTGELFF
TRBV15	many	NA	TRBJ1-5	TGTGCCACGGTGAGGGGGGGGGGCAATCAGCCCCAGCATTTT	CATVRGGGNQPQHF
TRBV28	NA	TRBD1	TRBJ2-4	TGTGCCAGCAGGACAGGGGGAGCCAAAAACATTCAGTACTTC	CASRTGGAKNIQYF
TRBV6-1	few	NA	TRBJ2-1	TGTGCCAGCAGGGAAACGGGATGGGATGAGCAGTTCTTC	CASRETGWDEQFF
TRBV18	NA	NA	TRBJ1-1	TGTGCCAGCTCACCACCAGTCAGCGTGAACACTGAAGCTTTCTTT	CASSPPVSVNTEAFF
TRBV30	few	TRBD1	TRBJ1-2	TGTGCCTGGATTTATCGGGACAGTCTCACCTTC	CAWIYRDSLTF
TRBV30	once	TRBD1	TRBJ1-4	TGTGCCTGGATACCTTTGGGACAGCTTCATGAAAAACTGTTTTTT	CAWIPLGQLHEKLFF
TRBV10-3	few	TRBD2	TRBJ2-1	TGTGCCATCATGTCCGGCCTAGCGGGAGTGGGGAATGAGCAGTTCTTC	CAIMSGLAGVGNEQFF
TRBV30	few	NA	TRBJ2-1	TGTGCCTGGAGTGAAGGGAGCAATGAGCAGTTCTTC	CAWSEGSNEQFF
TRBV10-3	many	TRBD1	TRBJ1-5	TGTGCCATCAGTGATGGGACAGCAAGCAATCAGCCCCAGCATTTT	CAISDGTASNQPQHF
TRBV20-1	many	TRBD2	TRBJ2-1	TGCAGTGCTAGAGCGGGAGGGCCACACCCAGGGAGTCAGCAGTTCTTC	CSARAGGPHPGSQQFF
TRBV5-8	many	NA	TRBJ2-1	TGTGCCAGTCGGGACCTCTCCTACAATGAGCAGTTCTTC	CASRDLSYNEQFF
TRBV10-3	NA	TRBD1	TRBJ1-1	TGTGCCATCAGCAGGGACAGGAGCACTGAAGCTTTCTTT	CAISRDRSTEAFF
TRBV6-2/TRBV6-3	many	TRBD1	TRBJ2-4	TGTGCCAGCAGCTCAGGGACAGTAGCCAAAAACATTCAGTACTTC	CASSSGTVAKNIQYF
TRBV7-8	NA	TRBD1	TRBJ1-1	TGTGCCAGCAGCCCAAGACAGGGCGAGGGGAACACTGAAGCTTTCTTT	CASSPRQGEGNTEAFF
TRBV27	many	TRBD1	TRBJ1-6	TGTGCCAGCAGGACAGGGCCCAATTCACCCCTCCACTTT	CASRTGPNSPLHF
TRBV19	NA	NA	TRBJ2-1	TGTGCCAGTAGTGGGGGGAGATTTCTGGACAATGAGCAGTTCTTC	CASSGGRFLDNEQFF
TRBV7-2	many	NA	TRBJ2-3	TGTGCCAGCAGCCGTGGTAGAGGGGCAGATACGCAGTATTTT	CASSRGRGADTQYF
TRBV10-2	many	NA	TRBJ1-5	TGCGCCAGTTGGGACTCTCCACGGCAGCCCCAGCATTTT	CASWDSPRQPQHF
TRBV19	few	TRBD2	TRBJ2-3	TGTGCCAGTAGGGAAGCGGGAGGTTTAGATACGCAGTATTTT	CASREAGGLDTQYF
TRBV24-1	few	TRBD2	TRBJ2-3	TGTGCCACCAGTGACCAACTAGCGGGGGTCACAGATACGCAGTATTTT	CATSDQLAGVTDTQYF
TRBV29-1	many	NA	TRBJ1-5	TGCAGCGTTGCCAGCCACGAATGGTATAGCAATCAGCCCCAGCATTTT	CSVASHEWYSNQPQHF